What follows is one TCR beta chain and its context. Its antigen is unknown. V lost 4 bases to trimming and J lost 0 bases, with 13 bases between them. The CDR3 length is 16 residues. Per germline, CDR1 SGHVS and CDR2 FNYEAQ. These data are taken from a study of T cell responses to AZD1222 COVID-19 vaccine. Findings and caveats of the study: Donors were largely white British and mainly female; clonal diversity was possibly underestimated. Repertoires were sampled only after the peak T cell response. Baseline seropositivity occurred in only six or seven AZD1222 recipients.

Sequencing was performed with immunoSEQ multiplex PCR; in TCRdb, only in-frame clones are kept and a portion is missing. The sample has 84,000 or so clones, around 90% seen once. The sequencing used peripheral blood, collected on day 0 of AZD1222 vaccination. The V call is TRBV7-6, the J call TRBJ2-1; possibly TRBD2 for D (6 bases). This clonotype was obtained from an adult in good health. CDR3 region: CASSSTGASSYNEQFF. The DNA of the CDR3 is TGTGCCAGCAGCTCAACGGGAGCGAGCTCCTACAATGAGCAGTTCTTC.